The 32 T cell receptor beta chains reported below all come from one sample, sequenced in a study of blood T cell repertoires in COVID-19. Assay used: immunoSEQ multiplex PCR; TCRdb lists only in-frame clones, some missing. This table holds tens of thousands of clones, 75% to 90% found once. Sequenced input: peripheral blood. The receptors originated from a man aged 80 or over with acute or convalescent COVID-19.

V gene TRBV7-2 combines with J gene TRBJ1-2; 8 bases are a match to TRBD1. Per the germline V gene, CDR1 is SGHTA and CDR2 is FQGNSA. This CDR3 region has 16 residues. J was trimmed by 8 bases and V by 2 bases; bases with no gene match: 13. CDR3 bases: TGTGCCAGCAGCTTACAGACCGGGACAGGCCGTGGGGGCTACACCTTC. Its protein is CASSLQTGTGRGGYTF.

This clone was observed once. The CDR3 loop reads CASSSSGGPPFRTDTQYF. CDR3 coding DNA: TGTGCCAGCAGCTCTAGCGGGGGTCCCCCCTTCCGCACAGATACGCAGTATTTT. V is TRBV7-3 and J is TRBJ2-3, with 10 bases identical to TRBD2. CDR3 length equals 18 residues. Germline CDR1 and CDR2: SGHTA and FQGTGA. V trimming: 4 bases; J trimming: 1 base; junction bases outside the gene matches: 11. The entire variable domain, with the rest obtained from reference TRBV7-3 and TRBJ2-3, is as follows: GAGVSQTPSNKVTEKGKYVELRCDPISGHTALYWYRQSLGQGPEFLIYFQGTGAADDSGLPNDRFFAVRPEGSVSTLKIQRTERGDSAVYLCASSSSGGPPFRTDTQYFGPGTRLTVL.

The V gene is TRBV5-4, the J gene TRBJ2-2; 8 bases are a match to TRBD1. The CDR3 runs 15 residues. Germline loops: CDR1 SGHNT, CDR2 YYREEE (reference sequence). V dropped 4 bases and J dropped 8; count of bases not matched to a gene: 10. The CDR3 protein is CASSTDRVGLGELFF. The CDR3 DNA follows: TGTGCCAGCAGCACGGACAGGGTTGGACTTGGGGAGCTGTTTTTT.

This sequence joins TRBV7-2 and TRBJ1-2; no clear D gene. Germline-derived CDR1 and CDR2 are SGHTA and FQGNSA. The CDR3 contains 13 residues. V dropped 4 bases and J dropped 8 bases, with 14 bases sitting between them. For the CDR3, the DNA is TGTGCCAGCAGCTCGCTTCGAGCCGAGGGCTACACCTTC. Its protein product is CASSSLRAEGYTF.

The gene calls are TRBV9 and TRBJ2-3; 9 nucleotides agree with TRBD2. Germline V gene sequence: CDR1 SGDLS, CDR2 YYNGEE. Trimming took 2 bases from V and 6 from J; bases not matched to a gene: 7. This CDR3 is built from 15 residues. CDR3 in amino acids: CASSVMLAGWDTQYF. As DNA, the CDR3 is TGTGCCAGCAGCGTTATGCTAGCGGGGTGGGATACGCAGTATTTT.

The rearrangement joins TRBV5-5 to TRBJ1-2, with D unresolved. Per the germline V gene, CDR1 is SGHKS and CDR2 is YYEKEE (reference sequence). Deletions cut 0 bases from V and 4 bases from J, with 10 bases between. The CDR3 loop spans 14 amino acids. CDR3 amino acids: CASSLGGAFYGYTF. The CDR3 coding sequence is TGTGCCAGCAGCTTGGGGGGAGCTTTCTATGGCTACACCTTC.

This clone was recorded a few times. Germline is not matched at one junction end, which may reflect a read error. The V call is TRBV7-9, the J call TRBJ1-2; perhaps TRBD1 as D (5 bases). This CDR3 region has 12 residues. Looked up from germline, CDR1 is SEHNR and CDR2 is FQNEAQ (reference sequence). This chain's CDR3 is CASSLSNGHSYF. The DNA for the CDR3 is TGTGCCAGCAGCTTATCTAACGGACACTCGTACTTC.

The chain links TRBV30 to TRBJ1-2, with D maybe TRBD1 (6 bases). V gave up 4 bases and J gave up 7 bases, with 22 bases separating them. The germline V gene encodes CDR1 GTSNPN and CDR2 SVGIG (reference sequence). This CDR3 has 15 amino acids. The CDR3 sequence is CAWTPLDRPLGGYTF. The CDR3 region has the DNA TGTGCCTGGACCCCCCTTGACAGGCCTTTGGGTGGCTACACCTTC.

V usage is TRBV10-3 and J usage is TRBJ1-5; TRBD1 might be the D (6 bases). Trimming cost V 3 bases and J 0 bases, with 9 bases left between them. In germline, CDR1 is ENHRY, CDR2 SYGVKD. The CDR3 is 15 residues long. The CDR3 sequence is CAISEGTNSNQPQHF. DNA of the CDR3: TGTGCCATCAGTGAAGGGACAAATAGCAATCAGCCCCAGCATTTT.

J is TRBJ2-2 and V is TRBV6-2 or TRBV6-3; 7 nucleotides align to TRBD1. V lost 2 bases, J lost 2 bases, and 8 bases stayed unmatched. The CDR3 is made up of 17 amino acids. CDR1 is MNHEY and CDR2 is SVGEGT in the germline V gene. CDR3: CASSYSPGTANTGELFF. The DNA of the CDR3 is TGTGCCAGCAGTTACAGCCCCGGGACAGCCAACACCGGGGAGCTGTTTTTT.

The chain has TRBV7-2 and TRBJ1-4; 12 bases map to TRBD1. Germline-derived CDR1 and CDR2 are SGHTA and FQGNSA. The CDR3 runs to 15 residues. The junction had 3 bases not matched to a gene; V was cut back by 5 bases and J by 5 bases. The DNA for the CDR3 is TGTGCCAGCAGCCGGGACAGGGGGCCCAATGAAAAACTGTTTTTT. Residues: CASSRDRGPNEKLFF.

This chain links TRBV9 with TRBJ1-2; D is undetermined. The V gene lost 4 bases and the J gene lost 8 bases, with 12 bases spanning the gap. This CDR3 region has 12 residues. The V gene's germline CDR1 is SGDLS and CDR2 YYNGEE. CDR3 protein: CASSFSERGYTF. The CDR3 DNA reads as TGTGCCAGCAGCTTCTCTGAGCGCGGCTACACCTTC.

This chain links TRBV10-3 with TRBJ1-5; 8 bases line up with TRBD1. The V segment lost 0 bases and the J segment 6 bases; nucleotides outside the gene matches: 7. CDR3 length: 16 residues. Germline V gene data show CDR1 as ENHRY and CDR2 as SYGVKD. The CDR3 is CAISESGGQGVQPQHF. The CDR3 region has the DNA TGTGCCATCAGTGAGTCGGGTGGACAGGGTGTTCAGCCCCAGCATTTT.

This chain uses TRBV5-1 with TRBJ1-1, with 11 bases matching TRBD1. The length of the CDR3 is 18 residues. The germline V gene encodes CDR1 SGHRS and CDR2 YFSETQ. V lost 0 bases to trimming and J lost 0 bases; unmatched junction nucleotides: 7. The CDR3 loop reads CASSLVGQGADLNTEAFF. CDR3 nucleotides: TGCGCCAGCAGCTTGGTCGGACAGGGGGCGGATTTGAACACTGAAGCTTTCTTT.

This rearrangement joins TRBV5-1 to TRBJ1-4, with 10 bases matching TRBD1. The CDR3 is 16 residues long. The trim removed 6 bases at V and 6 bases at J, leaving 11 bases unmatched. CDR1 is SGHRS, CDR2 YFSETQ, per germline. The CDR3 is CASMSRDRGRDEKLFF. CDR3 nucleotides: TGCGCCAGCATGTCCCGGGACAGGGGTAGGGATGAAAAACTGTTTTTT.

The V and J genes are TRBV27 and TRBJ2-2; D gene unclear. The CDR3 totals 15 residues. Germline CDR1 MNHEY, CDR2 SMNVEV (reference sequence). Trimming stripped 4 bases from V and 7 bases from J, with 16 bases between. This chain's CDR3 is CASSSPARVDGELFF. For the CDR3, the DNA is TGTGCCAGCAGTTCCCCTGCCCGGGTTGACGGGGAGCTGTTTTTT.

This clone is a singleton in its sample. The chain couples TRBV6-5 to TRBJ1-2, with 8 nucleotides matching TRBD1. V dropped 6 bases and J dropped 2; count of bases not matched to a gene: 8. The length of the CDR3 is 15 residues. Germline CDR1 is MNHEY and CDR2 is SVGAGI. CDR3: CASRPGQERNYGYTF. CDR3 DNA sequence: TGTGCCAGCAGACCGGGACAGGAGAGAAACTATGGCTACACCTTC.

The chain couples TRBV27 to TRBJ2-7; perhaps TRBD1 as D (6 bases). The CDR3 has 18 amino acids. The germline V gene encodes CDR1 MNHEY and CDR2 SMNVEV (reference sequence). With 2 bases removed from V and 0 bases from J, the gap between germline ends came to 20 bases. The CDR3 is CASSLKRPGQPFSYEQYF. In nucleotides, the CDR3 is TGTGCCAGCAGTTTAAAGCGACCGGGACAACCATTCTCCTACGAGCAGTACTTC.

V and J are TRBV5-1 and TRBJ2-5, with unresolved D. Between the trimmed V and J ends, which lost 0 bases and 5 bases, there was a span of 11 bases. This CDR3 region has 14 residues. In germline, CDR1 is SGHRS, CDR2 YFSETQ. CDR3 residues: CASSLDRPRETQYF. The CDR3 region has the DNA TGCGCCAGCAGCTTGGACCGACCCAGGGAGACCCAGTACTTC.

The CDR3 DNA reads TGCGCCAGCAGCGAGGACAGCAATAATTCACCCCTCCACTTT. Translation gives CASSEDSNNSPLHF. The J gene is TRBJ1-6, the V gene TRBV10-1; possible D gene TRBD1, 6 bases. This CDR3 region has 14 residues. Germline CDR1 reads WNHNN; CDR2 reads SYGVQD (reference sequence). V dropped 6 bases and J dropped 5 bases, with 11 bases sitting between them.

The chain has TRBV14 and TRBJ2-7; TRBD2 matches at 14 bases. Per germline, CDR1 SGHDN and CDR2 FVKESK. The J segment lost 4 bases and the V segment lost 4 bases, leaving 9 bases of the junction unmatched. The CDR3 is 17 amino acids. The CDR3 DNA reads TGTGCCAGCAGCCCGGGACTAGCGGGAGATGGGAAATACGAGCAGTACTTC. It codes for CASSPGLAGDGKYEQYF.

The chain employs TRBV29-1 and TRBJ1-6; TRBD1 matches at 8 bases. Per the germline V gene, CDR1 is SQVTM and CDR2 is ANQGSEA. V was pared by 6 bases and J by 7 bases, with 5 bases of the junction left unmatched. The CDR3 loop spans 13 amino acids. The CDR3 loop reads CSVRTGKNSPLHF. The DNA for the CDR3 is TGCAGCGTCAGGACAGGGAAAAATTCACCCCTCCACTTT.

This clone showed up just a few times. The chain joins TRBV5-6 to TRBJ1-5; maybe TRBD1 (6 bases). V shed 3 bases and J shed 6 bases, with 10 bases lying between them. CDR1 and CDR2 (germline): SGHDT, YYEEEE. The CDR3 contains 13 residues. The CDR3 nucleotides read TGTGCCAGCAGCTCGGGACATAGTCAGCCCCAGCATTTT. Translated: CASSSGHSQPQHF.

The rearrangement uses TRBV5-1 and TRBJ2-4; 10 nucleotides align to TRBD1. CDR3 length equals 15 residues. Germline assignment: CDR1 SGHRS and CDR2 YFSETQ. V dropped 4 bases and J dropped 3; count of bases not matched to a gene: 4. In DNA, the CDR3 is TGCGCCAGCAGCATAGGACAGGGGGACAAAAACATTCAGTACTTC. It specifies CASSIGQGDKNIQYF.

The gene calls are TRBV27 and TRBJ1-1, with D possibly being TRBD1 (6 bases). V gave up 0 bases and J gave up 4 bases, with 15 bases separating them. Germline V lookup: CDR1 MNHEY, CDR2 SMNVEV (reference sequence). The CDR3 sequence is 16 residues long. CDR3 DNA sequence: TGTGCCAGCAGTTTATCTTCGGCAGGGGACCTCACTGAAGCTTTCTTT. Its protein is CASSLSSAGDLTEAFF.

The chain's CDR3 is CASSFGGVEDTQYF. Written as DNA, the CDR3 is TGCGCCAGCAGCTTCGGCGGGGTTGAAGATACGCAGTATTTT. This sequence joins TRBV5-1 and TRBJ2-3; perhaps TRBD2 as D (6 bases). The CDR3 spans 14 residues. Germline V gene sequence: CDR1 SGHRS, CDR2 YFSETQ. Trimming took off 2 bases at V and 5 bases at J, with 12 bases between the two ends.

The chain uses TRBV24-1 and TRBJ2-7; 7 nucleotides match TRBD2. With V trimmed by 7 bases and J by 2 bases, 10 bases remained unmatched. The CDR3 contains 15 residues. Germline loops: CDR1 KGHDR, CDR2 SFDVKD. The CDR3 here is CATSAGGVLAYEQYF. CDR3 coding DNA: TGTGCCACCAGCGCTGGGGGGGTACTCGCCTACGAGCAGTACTTC.

The chain carries TRBV7-7 and TRBJ2-6; D uncertain. Germline V gene sequence: CDR1 SSHAT, CDR2 FNYEAQ (reference sequence). V was trimmed by 2 bases and J by 4 bases, leaving 12 bases between them. This CDR3 spans 16 amino acids. CDR3 nucleotide sequence: TGTGCCAGCAGCTTAAATGCCGCGAAGGGGGCCAACGTCCTGACTTTC. Residues: CASSLNAAKGANVLTF.

DNA for the CDR3: TGCGCCAGCAGCCAAGAGGGACTAGCGGGGGGGTTGTATTCAGATACGCAGTATTTT. As protein: CASSQEGLAGGLYSDTQYF. The chain couples TRBV4-3 to TRBJ2-3; 16 nucleotides agree with TRBD2. Germline V gene sequence: CDR1 LGHNA, CDR2 YSLEER. With 0 bases clipped from V and 4 bases from J, the junction kept 7 bases outside the gene matches. The CDR3 is 19 amino acids.

The chain employs TRBV6-2 or TRBV6-3 and TRBJ2-2, with 7 bases fitting TRBD1. V was clipped by 2 bases and J by 2 bases; unmatched bases: 5. The length of the CDR3 is 16 residues. CDR1 and CDR2 from the germline V gene are MNHEY and SVGEGT. The CDR3, as DNA: TGTGCCAGCAGTTACCTCGGGACAGCTAACACCGGGGAGCTGTTTTTT. Its protein product is CASSYLGTANTGELFF.

V and J are TRBV6-2 or TRBV6-3 and TRBJ2-7; 7 bases are a match to TRBD1. This CDR3 has 14 residues. The germline gives CDR1 MNHEY, CDR2 SVGEGT. The J segment lost 6 bases and the V segment lost 5 bases, leaving 10 bases of the junction unmatched. The CDR3 DNA reads TGTGCCAGCAGTCTTCCAACAGGGGATCGCGAGCAGTACTTC. Residues: CASSLPTGDREQYF.

This clone was seen ten or more times. The chain employs TRBV29-1 and TRBJ2-7; D perhaps matches TRBD2 (5 bases). The CDR3 sequence is 13 residues long. The V gene's germline CDR1 is SQVTM and CDR2 ANQGSEA. The V and J ends lost 3 bases and 3 bases respectively, with 12 bases between them. In DNA form, the CDR3 reads TGCAGCGTTGACGCGGGCGCTAGCTACGAGCAGTACTTC. It specifies CSVDAGASYEQYF.